A selection of T cell receptor beta chains follows, all from one sample in a study of cytomegalovirus exposure and HLA in healthy donors. Only in-frame clones appear in the TCRdb table, and some are missing; sequencing was by immunoSEQ multiplex PCR. Of over 150,000 clones listed, about 82% were seen once; the top ten hold around 7.7%. Sequenced input: PBMCs. All receptors come from a woman aged 30 to 39 in good health and CMV-seropositive. CDR3s include the opening cysteine and the closing phenylalanine or tryptophan. Fields, in order: J gene, clone size, V gene, D gene, CDR3 protein, CDR3 DNA. A D gene is named only where the DNA matches it firmly. Size is omitted from some rows. Given values are once, few, many or a class for expanded clones.

TRBJ1-6	NA	TRBV6-5	TRBD1	CASSYSRTGLTPLHF	TGTGCCAGCAGTTACTCGCGGACAGGGCTAACACCCCTCCACTTT
TRBJ2-7	NA	TRBV12-5	TRBD1	CASGLVVTRTGGSEQYF	TGTGCTAGTGGTTTGGTAGTTACCCGGACAGGGGGCTCCGAGCAGTACTTC
TRBJ2-1	NA	TRBV11-1	NA	CASTIRGGLPYNEQFF	TGTGCCAGCACCATTAGGGGGGGACTCCCTTACAATGAGCAGTTCTTC
TRBJ1-5	NA	TRBV9	NA	CASSVGGSNQPQHF	TGTGCCAGCAGCGTAGGTGGCAGCAATCAGCCCCAGCATTTT
TRBJ1-5	NA	TRBV27	TRBD1	CASHRGGSNQPQHF	TGTGCCAGCCACAGGGGCGGCAGCAATCAGCCCCAGCATTTT
TRBJ2-7	NA	TRBV6-5	NA	CASSPPAGKGREQYF	TGTGCCAGCAGCCCTCCCGCGGGAAAAGGGCGCGAGCAGTACTTC
TRBJ2-1	NA	TRBV30	NA	CAWGAVGPYNEQFF	TGTGCCTGGGGGGCGGTAGGGCCGTACAATGAGCAGTTCTTC
TRBJ2-1	few	TRBV6-6	NA	CASKNPGGSSNEQFF	TGTGCCAGCAAAAATCCAGGGGGGTCAAGCAATGAGCAGTTCTTC
TRBJ1-2	NA	TRBV28	NA	CASSFFLTGTPVDGYTF	TGTGCCAGCAGTTTTTTCCTAACCGGGACTCCTGTCGACGGCTACACCTTC
TRBJ1-2	NA	TRBV10-3	NA	CAISGTFYGYTF	TGTGCCATCAGCGGGACATTCTATGGCTACACCTTC
TRBJ2-7	once	TRBV10-2	TRBD2	CASSVWTSGEVGEQYF	TGCGCCAGCAGTGTTTGGACTAGCGGGGAAGTGGGTGAGCAGTACTTC
TRBJ2-7	NA	TRBV7-6	NA	CASSPRGGVAYEQYF	TGTGCCAGCAGCCCGAGAGGGGGGGTTGCCTACGAGCAGTACTTC
TRBJ2-5	once	TRBV5-4	TRBD2	CASSSSLRTSGQETQYF	TGTGCCAGCAGCTCCTCCCTCCGGACTAGCGGCCAAGAGACCCAGTACTTC
TRBJ2-1	once	TRBV19	TRBD2	CASIDSSAGAKQFF	TGTGCCAGTATCGACTCCTCAGCGGGGGCTAAGCAGTTCTTC
TRBJ1-4	few	TRBV5-6	NA	CASSLFAVNEKLFF	TGTGCCAGCAGCTTGTTTGCGGTTAATGAAAAACTGTTTTTT
TRBJ2-1	NA	TRBV9	NA	CASQRSPYNEQFF	TGTGCCAGCCAGAGGAGCCCCTACAATGAGCAGTTCTTC
TRBJ2-3	NA	TRBV18	NA	CASRETGTDTQYF	TGTGCCAGCAGAGAGACGGGGACAGATACGCAGTATTTT
TRBJ2-7	NA	TRBV14	NA	CASSQVSENPYEQYF	TGTGCCAGCAGCCAAGTATCAGAAAACCCCTACGAGCAGTACTTC
TRBJ2-7	NA	TRBV9	TRBD1	CASSSRDRDYEQYF	TGTGCCAGCAGCTCCCGGGACAGGGACTACGAGCAGTACTTC
TRBJ2-6	NA	TRBV6-5	NA	CASSYRENGANVLTF	TGTGCCAGCAGTTACCGAGAAAATGGGGCCAACGTCCTGACTTTC
TRBJ2-2	NA	TRBV13	NA	CASSLDLLRDSHRTGELFF	TGTGCCAGCAGCTTAGACCTTCTCCGGGACTCCCACCGCACCGGGGAGCTGTTTTTT
TRBJ2-7	NA	TRBV7-2	TRBD2	CASSSSTSGSTYEQYF	TGTGCCAGCAGCTCCTCGACTAGCGGGTCGACCTACGAGCAGTACTTC
TRBJ2-7	NA	TRBV5-1	NA	CASSLPGDLYEQYF	TGCGCCAGCAGCTTGCCCGGAGATCTCTACGAGCAGTACTTC
TRBJ2-5	NA	TRBV7-3	NA	CASSFPGETQYF	TGTGCCAGCAGCTTCCCGGGGGAGACCCAGTACTTC
TRBJ1-2	few	TRBV19	NA	CASSIDGDYGYTF	TGTGCCAGTAGTATCGACGGGGATTATGGCTACACCTTC
TRBJ1-1	NA	TRBV7-9	NA	CSSRRDSEAFF	TGTTCCAGCAGACGAGACAGTGAAGCTTTCTTT
TRBJ2-5	NA	TRBV5-1	TRBD2	CASSLWLAGGLQETQYF	TGCGCCAGCAGCTTGTGGCTAGCGGGGGGCCTCCAAGAGACCCAGTACTTC
TRBJ1-1	NA	TRBV7-2	NA	CASSLGRGRTEAFF	TGTGCCAGCAGCTTAGGCAGGGGCCGGACTGAAGCTTTCTTT
TRBJ2-7	few	TRBV4-3	NA	CASSQDWNRADEQYF	TGCGCCAGCAGCCAAGATTGGAACAGGGCTGACGAGCAGTACTTC
TRBJ1-1	NA	TRBV9	NA	CASSVRGGTEAFF	TGTGCCAGCAGCGTAAGGGGAGGCACTGAAGCTTTCTTT
TRBJ1-2	NA	TRBV4-2	NA	CASSQGGTYGYTF	TGTGCCAGCAGCCAAGGCGGGACTTATGGCTACACCTTC
TRBJ1-3	NA	TRBV30	TRBD1	CAWRTGHLSGNTIYF	TGTGCCTGGCGGACAGGGCACCTCTCTGGAAACACCATATATTTT
TRBJ2-7	NA	TRBV9	TRBD1	CASSVGQGTYEQYF	TGTGCCAGCAGCGTGGGACAGGGAACCTACGAGCAGTACTTC
TRBJ1-3	NA	TRBV7-2	NA	CASSEVQGYGNTIYF	TGTGCCAGCAGCGAGGTACAGGGATACGGAAACACCATATATTTT
TRBJ1-1	NA	TRBV4-2	NA	CASSQAGAGTEAFF	TGTGCCAGCAGCCAAGCAGGGGCGGGCACTGAAGCTTTCTTT
TRBJ2-2	NA	TRBV11-2	NA	CASSLIRNTGELFF	TGTGCCAGCAGCTTAATCAGGAACACCGGGGAGCTGTTTTTT
TRBJ1-5	NA	TRBV6-6	TRBD1	CASTTGGGSNQPQHF	TGTGCCAGCACGACAGGGGGTGGTAGCAATCAGCCCCAGCATTTT
TRBJ2-2	NA	TRBV19	TRBD1	CASPMDRDTGELFF	TGTGCCAGTCCTATGGACAGGGACACCGGGGAGCTGTTTTTT
TRBJ1-5	once	TRBV7-2	TRBD1	CASSLAVGQGAQPQHF	TGTGCCAGCAGCTTAGCGGTCGGACAGGGGGCGCAGCCCCAGCATTTT
TRBJ1-1	NA	TRBV6-5	NA	CASSYIQVNTEAFF	TGTGCCAGCAGTTATATTCAGGTCAACACTGAAGCTTTCTTT
TRBJ1-1	NA	TRBV27	TRBD1	CASSWDREGFTEAFF	TGTGCCAGCAGTTGGGACAGGGAGGGTTTCACTGAAGCTTTCTTT
TRBJ1-6	few	TRBV6-1	NA	CASTRGRPGNSPLHF	TGTGCCAGCACCCGAGGCAGACCAGGGAATTCACCCCTCCACTTT